Listed below are T cell receptor beta chains from one sample, sequenced in a study of shared clonotypes between healthy human individuals. Assay: immunoSEQ multiplex PCR; the TCRdb copy retains only in-frame clones and omits some. The data hold around 750,000 clones, with around two thirds observed a single time. Specimen: memory CD4+ T cells sorted from blood. The source is a woman in her twenties or thirties in good health. The CDR3 runs from the conserved cysteine through the conserved F or W. Each record gives: V gene, clone size, D gene, J gene, CDR3 DNA, CDR3 protein. D genes are given only for firm matches. A clone size is listed for some rows: how often the clone was seen (once, few, many), or a class if it is expanded.

v_gene: TRBV7-2; abundance: -; d_gene: -; j_gene: TRBJ1-2; CDR3nt: TGTGCCGGGACCGGGGTTTACTATGGCTACACCTTC; CDR3aa: CAGTGVYYGYTF
v_gene: TRBV7-9; abundance: few; d_gene: -; j_gene: TRBJ2-2; CDR3nt: TGTGCCAGCAGCGCACCGGGACACAACACCGGGGAGCTGTTTTTT; CDR3aa: CASSAPGHNTGELFF
v_gene: TRBV7-2; abundance: -; d_gene: -; j_gene: TRBJ1-3; CDR3nt: TGTGCCAGCAGCTTAGTTCCCCAGGTTGGAAACACCATATATTTT; CDR3aa: CASSLVPQVGNTIYF
v_gene: TRBV6-1; abundance: -; d_gene: -; j_gene: TRBJ1-2; CDR3nt: TGTGCCAGCAGTGGACAACGAAACTATGGCTACACCTTC; CDR3aa: CASSGQRNYGYTF
v_gene: TRBV27; abundance: -; d_gene: -; j_gene: TRBJ2-1; CDR3nt: TGTGCCAGCAGTCCCCGGACAGGGGGCGTGGGACTAGCGAAAGACAATGAGCAGTTCTTC; CDR3aa: CASSPRTGGVGLAKDNEQFF
v_gene: TRBV7-9; abundance: once; d_gene: -; j_gene: TRBJ2-7; CDR3nt: TGTGCCAGCAGCTCCTACGGGGCCTACGAGCAGTACTTC; CDR3aa: CASSSYGAYEQYF
v_gene: TRBV2; abundance: -; d_gene: -; j_gene: TRBJ2-1; CDR3nt: TGTGCCAGCAGGCTACAGGGTAGCTCCTACAATGAGCAGTTCTTC; CDR3aa: CASRLQGSSYNEQFF
v_gene: TRBV23-1; abundance: -; d_gene: TRBD1; j_gene: TRBJ2-3; CDR3nt: TGCGCCAGCAGTAACATACAGGGGGTTGTAGATACGCAGTATTTT; CDR3aa: CASSNIQGVVDTQYF
v_gene: TRBV10-3; abundance: -; d_gene: TRBD2; j_gene: TRBJ2-3; CDR3nt: TGTGCCATCAGTCGAGGACTAGCGGGAGTATTTGGTAGCACAGATACGCAGTATTTT; CDR3aa: CAISRGLAGVFGSTDTQYF
v_gene: TRBV7-8; abundance: -; d_gene: TRBD1; j_gene: TRBJ1-4; CDR3nt: TGTGCCAGCAGCATAGGACAGGGGAACTTCGGTAATGAAAAACTGTTTTTT; CDR3aa: CASSIGQGNFGNEKLFF
v_gene: TRBV28; abundance: -; d_gene: -; j_gene: TRBJ2-1; CDR3nt: TGTGCCAGCAGGCCGGGAACCTACAATGAGCAGTTCTTC; CDR3aa: CASRPGTYNEQFF
v_gene: TRBV15; abundance: -; d_gene: TRBD1; j_gene: TRBJ2-5; CDR3nt: TGTGCCACCAGCGGCGGGACAGGGGGCGCGGGGTTCGAGACCCAGTACTTC; CDR3aa: CATSGGTGGAGFETQYF
v_gene: TRBV18; abundance: -; d_gene: -; j_gene: TRBJ1-6; CDR3nt: TGTGCCAGCTCAAGAGGTTCCGAGGGGAATTCACCCCTCCACTTT; CDR3aa: CASSRGSEGNSPLHF
v_gene: TRBV6-6; abundance: -; d_gene: -; j_gene: TRBJ1-5; CDR3nt: TGTGCCAGCAGTTTCCTGGAGAGGGGCAATCAGCCCCAGCATTTT; CDR3aa: CASSFLERGNQPQHF
v_gene: TRBV10-3; abundance: -; d_gene: -; j_gene: TRBJ2-1; CDR3nt: TGTGCCATCAAGGAGGCCTTAAATGAGCTCGAGTTCTTC; CDR3aa: CAIKEALNELEFF
v_gene: TRBV6-1; abundance: -; d_gene: -; j_gene: TRBJ2-7; CDR3nt: TGTGCCAGCAGTGAAGGGGCAGACCTCTCCTACGAGCAGTACTTC; CDR3aa: CASSEGADLSYEQYF